The 11 T cell receptor beta chains below come from one sample, sequenced in a study of blood T cell repertoires in COVID-19. This table comes from immunoSEQ multiplex PCR, and its TCRdb copy is limited to in-frame clones, with some not included. The table shows around 200,000 clones, with around 82% occurring only once. Source material: peripheral blood. The origin of the receptors is a man aged 50-59 years with active or convalescent COVID-19.

The rearrangement links TRBV2 to TRBJ2-3; D uncertain. CDR1 and CDR2 (germline): SNHLY, FYNNEI. The ends were cut back, 6 bases at V and 4 bases at J, with 11 bases in the middle. The CDR3 totals 13 residues. Here the CDR3 DNA reads TGTGCCAGCAGCTCAGAGGTAGCAGATACGCAGTATTTT. This codes for CASSSEVADTQYF.

The chain uses TRBV19 and TRBJ2-2; TRBD1 matches at 8 bases. Germline assignment: CDR1 LNHDA and CDR2 SQIVND (reference sequence). J lost 5 bases, V lost 11 bases, and 7 bases had no gene match. This CDR3 has 13 amino acids. The CDR3 here is CAARQGRTGELFF. The CDR3 bases are TGTGCCGCCCGACAGGGGAGGACCGGGGAGCTGTTTTTT.

The V gene is TRBV7-9, the J gene TRBJ1-3; D possibly corresponds to TRBD1 (6 bases). Germline V CDR1 and CDR2: SEHNR, FQNEAQ (reference sequence). This CDR3 spans 16 amino acids. Deletions cut 2 bases from V and 0 bases from J, with 11 bases between. CDR3 sequence (DNA): TGTGCCAGCAGCTTACTTCAGGGGCCCTCTGGAAACACCATATATTTT. This encodes CASSLLQGPSGNTIYF.

The V gene is TRBV11-1, the J gene TRBJ2-1, with TRBD1 matching 7 bases. The V and J ends lost 6 bases and 2 bases, in that order; junction bases with no gene match: 7. Per the germline V gene, CDR1 is SGHAT and CDR2 is FQDESV (reference sequence). The CDR3 consists of 15 residues. The CDR3 nucleotides are TGTGCCAGCAGTTTTACAGGGGACCCCTACAATGAGCAGTTCTTC. As protein: CASSFTGDPYNEQFF.

The chain carries TRBV19 and TRBJ1-5; maybe TRBD1 (6 bases). Germline CDR1 LNHDA, CDR2 SQIVND (reference sequence). Deletions cut 5 bases from V and 6 bases from J, with 14 bases between. The CDR3 runs 14 residues. The CDR3 nucleotides read TGTGCCAGTAGTTCCTCAGGGGTCGGTCAGCCCCAGCATTTT. As protein: CASSSSGVGQPQHF.

V and J are TRBV30 and TRBJ2-7; no clear D. Trimming cost V 1 base and J 3 bases, with 7 bases left between them. The CDR3 has 12 residues. CDR1 GTSNPN and CDR2 SVGIG come from the germline V gene (reference sequence). The DNA for the CDR3 is TGTGCCTGGAGTGAGAACAGCTACGAGCAGTACTTC. Amino acids: CAWSENSYEQYF.

J is TRBJ1-2 and V is TRBV5-1; 7 bases map to TRBD1. The CDR3 is 17 residues long. Germline CDR1 and CDR2: SGHRS and YFSETQ. V trimming: 1 base; J trimming: 4 bases; junction bases outside the gene matches: 13. The CDR3 here is CASSLLGGTAIGYGYTF. CDR3 nucleotide sequence: TGCGCCAGCAGCTTGTTAGGGGGCACGGCTATCGGCTATGGCTACACCTTC.

The gene calls are TRBV18 and TRBJ2-7, with TRBD2 matching over 9 bases. V lost 0 bases to trimming and J lost 5 bases; unmatched junction nucleotides: 11. Germline V lookup: CDR1 KGHSH, CDR2 LQKENI. This CDR3 region has 17 residues. The CDR3 nucleotides are TGTGCCAGCTCACCACCTGGGACTAGCCCCCCTCAGCACGAGCAGTACTTC. Amino acid sequence: CASSPPGTSPPQHEQYF.

This rearrangement joins TRBV25-1 to TRBJ1-2; the D is unclear. The CDR3 sequence is 11 residues long. Trimming stripped 6 bases from V and 5 bases from J, with 7 bases between. Germline CDR1 reads MGHDK; CDR2 reads SYGVNS. CDR3 sequence (DNA): TGTGCCAGCAGCCGGGGTTATGGCTACACCTTC. Translated, it gives CASSRGYGYTF.

The V gene is TRBV6-5, the J gene TRBJ1-4; TRBD1 matches at 7 bases. The CDR3 totals 14 residues. With 6 bases clipped from V and 12 bases from J, the junction kept 13 bases outside the gene matches. Germline V gene lookup returns CDR1 MNHEY and CDR2 SVGAGI. CDR3 sequence: CASRAGTVRTELFF. CDR3 sequence (DNA): TGTGCCAGCAGGGCCGGGACAGTCCGAACTGAACTGTTTTTT.

The gene calls are TRBV6-5 and TRBJ2-3; 8 bases are shared with TRBD2. The germline V gene encodes CDR1 MNHEY and CDR2 SVGAGI. This CDR3 comprises 15 residues. The J segment lost 5 bases and the V segment lost 5 bases, leaving 9 bases of the junction unmatched. The chain's CDR3 is CASSLSGVLGDTQYF. CDR3 in DNA: TGTGCCAGCAGTCTTAGCGGGGTATTGGGAGATACGCAGTATTTT.